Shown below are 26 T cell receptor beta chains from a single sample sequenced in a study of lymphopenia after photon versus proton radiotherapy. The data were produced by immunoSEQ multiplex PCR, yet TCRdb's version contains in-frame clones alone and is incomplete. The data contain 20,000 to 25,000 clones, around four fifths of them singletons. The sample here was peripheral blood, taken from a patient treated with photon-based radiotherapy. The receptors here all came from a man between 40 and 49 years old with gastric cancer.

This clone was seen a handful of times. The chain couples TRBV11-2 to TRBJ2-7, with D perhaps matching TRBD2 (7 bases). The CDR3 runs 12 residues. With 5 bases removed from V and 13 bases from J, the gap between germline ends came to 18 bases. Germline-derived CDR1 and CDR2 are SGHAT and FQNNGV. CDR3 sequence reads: CASSLGGARAYF. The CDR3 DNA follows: TGTGCCAGCAGCCTAGGGGGGGCGCGCGCCTACTTC.

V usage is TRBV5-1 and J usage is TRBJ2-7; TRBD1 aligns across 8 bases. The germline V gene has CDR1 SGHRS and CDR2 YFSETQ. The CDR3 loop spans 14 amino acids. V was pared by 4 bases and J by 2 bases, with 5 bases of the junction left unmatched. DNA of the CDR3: TGCGCCAGCAGCCCACAGACAGGGGCCTACGAGCAGTACTTC. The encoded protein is CASSPQTGAYEQYF.

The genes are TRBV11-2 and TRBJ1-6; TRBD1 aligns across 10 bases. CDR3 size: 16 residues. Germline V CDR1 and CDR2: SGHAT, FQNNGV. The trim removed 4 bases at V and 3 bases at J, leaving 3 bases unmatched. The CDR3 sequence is CASSSRDRGYNSPLHF. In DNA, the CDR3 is TGTGCCAGCAGCTCGCGGGACAGGGGCTATAATTCACCCCTCCACTTT.

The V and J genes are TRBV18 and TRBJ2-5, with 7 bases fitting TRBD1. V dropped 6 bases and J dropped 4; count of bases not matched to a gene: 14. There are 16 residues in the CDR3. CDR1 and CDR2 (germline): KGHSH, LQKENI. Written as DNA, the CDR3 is TGTGCCAGCTCGTCGTTAGGGACAGCGACAACAGAGACCCAGTACTTC. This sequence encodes CASSSLGTATTETQYF.

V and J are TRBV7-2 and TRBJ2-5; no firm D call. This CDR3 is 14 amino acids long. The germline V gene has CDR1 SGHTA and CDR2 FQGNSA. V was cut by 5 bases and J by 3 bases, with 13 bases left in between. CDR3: CASSPGTAEETQYF. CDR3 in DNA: TGTGCCAGCAGCCCCGGTACTGCCGAAGAGACCCAGTACTTC. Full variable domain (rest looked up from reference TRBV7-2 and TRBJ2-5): GAGVSQSPSNKVTEKGKDVELRCDPISGHTALYWYRQSLGQGLEFLIYFQGNSAPDKSGLPSDRFSAERTGGSVSTLTIQRTQQEDSAVYLCASSPGTAEETQYFGPGTRLLVL.

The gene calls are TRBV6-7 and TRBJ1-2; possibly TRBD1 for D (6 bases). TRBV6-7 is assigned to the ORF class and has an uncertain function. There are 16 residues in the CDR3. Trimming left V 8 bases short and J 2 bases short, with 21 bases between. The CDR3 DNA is TGTGCCAGCCCTGCATATGCAGGGGCGTCCAACTATGGCTACACCTTC. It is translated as CASPAYAGASNYGYTF.

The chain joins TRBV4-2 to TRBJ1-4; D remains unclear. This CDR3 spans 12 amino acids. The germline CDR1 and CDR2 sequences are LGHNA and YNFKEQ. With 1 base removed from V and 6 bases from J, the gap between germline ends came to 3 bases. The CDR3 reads CASSQGYEKLFF. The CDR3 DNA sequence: TGTGCCAGCAGCCAAGGATATGAAAAACTGTTTTTT.

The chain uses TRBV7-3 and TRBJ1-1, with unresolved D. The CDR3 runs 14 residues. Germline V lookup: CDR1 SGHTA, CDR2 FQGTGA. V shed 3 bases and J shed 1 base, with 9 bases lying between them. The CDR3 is CASSFGSGNTEAFF. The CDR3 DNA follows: TGTGCCAGCAGCTTCGGGTCGGGGAACACTGAAGCTTTCTTT. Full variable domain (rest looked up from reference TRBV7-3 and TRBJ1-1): GAGVSQTPSNKVTEKGKYVELRCDPISGHTALYWYRQSLGQGPEFLIYFQGTGAADDSGLPNDRFFAVRPEGSVSTLKIQRTERGDSAVYLCASSFGSGNTEAFFGQGTRLTVV.

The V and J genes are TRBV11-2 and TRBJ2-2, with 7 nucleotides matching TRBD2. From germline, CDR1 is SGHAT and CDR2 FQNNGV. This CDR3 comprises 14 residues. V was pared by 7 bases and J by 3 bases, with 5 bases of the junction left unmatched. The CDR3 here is CASTLGGDTGELFF. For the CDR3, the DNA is TGTGCCAGCACCCTGGGGGGGGACACCGGGGAGCTGTTTTTT.

Written as DNA, the CDR3 is TGCGCCAGCAGCATCGGGACTAGCGGGGGAAGTACCCCACCCTACGAGCAGTACTTC. Translating gives CASSIGTSGGSTPPYEQYF. This chain joins TRBV5-1 and TRBJ2-7; 14 nucleotides match TRBD2. From germline, CDR1 is SGHRS and CDR2 YFSETQ. This CDR3 is built from 19 residues. Trimming at V came to 4 bases and at J to 2 bases, leaving 14 bases not matched to a gene. Supplemented by reference TRBV5-1 and TRBJ2-7, the full variable domain reads KAGVTQTPRYLIKTRGQQVTLSCSPISGHRSVSWYQQTPGQGLQFLFEYFSETQRNKGNFPGRFSGRQFSNSRSEMNVSTLELGDSALYLCASSIGTSGGSTPPYEQYFGPGTRLTVT.

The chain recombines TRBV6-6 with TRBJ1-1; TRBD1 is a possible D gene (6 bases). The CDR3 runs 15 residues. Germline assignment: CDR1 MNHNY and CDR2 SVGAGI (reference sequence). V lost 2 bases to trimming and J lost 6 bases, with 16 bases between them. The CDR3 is CASSYDGQSIPEAFF. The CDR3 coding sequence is TGTGCCAGCAGTTACGATGGACAGTCGATCCCTGAAGCTTTCTTT.

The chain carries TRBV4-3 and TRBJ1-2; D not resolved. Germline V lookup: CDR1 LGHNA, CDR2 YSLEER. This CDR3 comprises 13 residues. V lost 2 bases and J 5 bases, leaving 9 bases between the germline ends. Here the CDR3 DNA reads TGCGCCAGCAGCCAATCGACATTGTATGGCTACACCTTC. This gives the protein CASSQSTLYGYTF.

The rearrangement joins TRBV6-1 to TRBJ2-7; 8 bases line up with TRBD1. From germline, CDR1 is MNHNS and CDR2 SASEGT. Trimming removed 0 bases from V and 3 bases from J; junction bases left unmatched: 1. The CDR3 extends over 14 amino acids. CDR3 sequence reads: CASSEAGTGYEQYF. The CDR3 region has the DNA TGTGCCAGCAGTGAAGCTGGGACAGGCTACGAGCAGTACTTC.

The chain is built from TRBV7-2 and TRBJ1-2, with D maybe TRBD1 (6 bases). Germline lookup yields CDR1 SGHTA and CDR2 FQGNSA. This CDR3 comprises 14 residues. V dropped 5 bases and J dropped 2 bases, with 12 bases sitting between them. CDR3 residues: CASSPSQGNYGYTF. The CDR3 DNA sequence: TGTGCCAGCAGCCCATCACAGGGAAACTATGGCTACACCTTC.

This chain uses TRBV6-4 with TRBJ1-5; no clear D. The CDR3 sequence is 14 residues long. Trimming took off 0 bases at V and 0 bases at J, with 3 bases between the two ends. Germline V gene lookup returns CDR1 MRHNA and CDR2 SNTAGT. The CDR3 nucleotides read TGTGCCAGCAGTGACTCGTATAGCAATCAGCCCCAGCATTTT. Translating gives CASSDSYSNQPQHF.

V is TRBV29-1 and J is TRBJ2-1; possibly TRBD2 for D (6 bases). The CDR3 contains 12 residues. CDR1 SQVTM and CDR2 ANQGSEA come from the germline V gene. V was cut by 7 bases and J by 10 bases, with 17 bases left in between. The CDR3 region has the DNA TGCAGCGCCCCACTGGGGACTCGCGAGCAGTTCTTC. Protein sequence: CSAPLGTREQFF.

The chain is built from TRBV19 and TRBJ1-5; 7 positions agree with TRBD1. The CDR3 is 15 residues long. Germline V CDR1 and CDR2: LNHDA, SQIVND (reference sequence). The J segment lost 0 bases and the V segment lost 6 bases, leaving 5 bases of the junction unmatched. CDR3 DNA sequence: TGTGCCAGTAGCCTCCGGGACAGTAGCAATCAGCCCCAGCATTTT. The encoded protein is CASSLRDSSNQPQHF.

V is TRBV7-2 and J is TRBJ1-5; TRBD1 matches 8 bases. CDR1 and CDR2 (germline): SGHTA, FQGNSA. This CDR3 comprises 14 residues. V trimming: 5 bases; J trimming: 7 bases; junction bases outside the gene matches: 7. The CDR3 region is CASSRTGYGQPQHF. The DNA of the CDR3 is TGTGCCAGCAGCCGGACAGGGTACGGACAGCCCCAGCATTTT.

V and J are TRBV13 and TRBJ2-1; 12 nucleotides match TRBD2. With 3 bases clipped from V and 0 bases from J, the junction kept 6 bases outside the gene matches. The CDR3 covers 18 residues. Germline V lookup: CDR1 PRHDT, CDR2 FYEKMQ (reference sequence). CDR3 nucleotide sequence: TGTGCCAGCAGCTTTTCCCTAGCGGGGGGGAGCTCCTACAATGAGCAGTTCTTC. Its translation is CASSFSLAGGSSYNEQFF.

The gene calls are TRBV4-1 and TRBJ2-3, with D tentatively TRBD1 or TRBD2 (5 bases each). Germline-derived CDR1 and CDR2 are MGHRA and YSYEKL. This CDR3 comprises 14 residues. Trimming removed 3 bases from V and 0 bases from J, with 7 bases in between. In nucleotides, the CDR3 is TGCGCCAGCAGCCAGGGACCAAGCACAGATACGCAGTATTTT. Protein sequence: CASSQGPSTDTQYF.

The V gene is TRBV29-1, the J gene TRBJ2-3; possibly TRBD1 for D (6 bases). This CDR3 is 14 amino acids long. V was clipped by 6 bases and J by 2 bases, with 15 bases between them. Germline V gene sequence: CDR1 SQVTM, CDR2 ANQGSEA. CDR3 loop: CSVFRGGYTDTQYF. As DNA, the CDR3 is TGCAGCGTCTTCAGGGGCGGCTACACAGATACGCAGTATTTT.

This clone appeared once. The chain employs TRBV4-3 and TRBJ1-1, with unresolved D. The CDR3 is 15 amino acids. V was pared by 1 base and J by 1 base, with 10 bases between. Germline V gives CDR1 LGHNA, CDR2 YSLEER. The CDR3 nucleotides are TGCGCCAGCAGCCAAGTTACGGGGTGGAACACTGAAGCTTTCTTT. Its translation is CASSQVTGWNTEAFF.

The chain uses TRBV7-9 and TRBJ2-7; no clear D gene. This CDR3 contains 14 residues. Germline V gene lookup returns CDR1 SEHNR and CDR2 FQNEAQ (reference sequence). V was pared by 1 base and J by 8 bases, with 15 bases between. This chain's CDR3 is CASSLGTAHVKQYF. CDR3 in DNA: TGTGCCAGCAGCTTAGGTACCGCCCACGTGAAGCAGTACTTC. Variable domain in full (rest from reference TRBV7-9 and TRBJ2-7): DTGVSQNPRHKITKRGQNVTFRCDPISEHNRLYWYRQTLGQGPEFLTYFQNEAQLEKSRLLSDRFSAERPKGSFSTLEIQRTEQGDSAMYLCASSLGTAHVKQYFGPGTRLTVT.

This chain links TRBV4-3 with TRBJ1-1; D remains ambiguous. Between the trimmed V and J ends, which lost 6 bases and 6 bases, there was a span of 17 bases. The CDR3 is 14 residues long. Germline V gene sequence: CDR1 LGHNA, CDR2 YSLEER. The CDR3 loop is CASSLSLTSSEAFF. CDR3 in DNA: TGCGCCAGCAGTCTCTCGCTAACCTCCTCTGAAGCTTTCTTT.

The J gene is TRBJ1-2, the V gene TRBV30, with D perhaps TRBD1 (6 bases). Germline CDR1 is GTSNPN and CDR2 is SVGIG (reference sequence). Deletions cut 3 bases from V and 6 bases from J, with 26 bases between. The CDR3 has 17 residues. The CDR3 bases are TGTGCCTGGAGCGATTATCCTACTTACAGGGAAAATGATGGCTACACCTTC. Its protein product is CAWSDYPTYRENDGYTF. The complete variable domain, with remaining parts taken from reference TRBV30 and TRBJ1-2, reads SQTIHQWPATLVQPVGSPLSLECTVEGTSNPNLYWYRQAAGRGLQLLFYSVGIGQISSEVPQNLSASRPQDRQFILSSKKLLLSDSGFYLCAWSDYPTYRENDGYTFGSGTRLTVV.

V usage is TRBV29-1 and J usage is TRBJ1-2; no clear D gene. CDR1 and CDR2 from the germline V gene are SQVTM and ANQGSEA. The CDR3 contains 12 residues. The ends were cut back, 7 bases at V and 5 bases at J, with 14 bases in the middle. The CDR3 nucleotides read TGCAGCGGGGTCGAGGGAGCGTATGGCTACACCTTC. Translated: CSGVEGAYGYTF.